Listed here is a single TCR beta chain. In the authors' workflow: Amplification with reference gene primers provided the estimates of nucleated cell counts. The repertoire was sequenced with immunoSEQ multiplex PCR; TCRdb's copy has only in-frame clones and lacks some. The DNA gave D and trimming, while V, J and clone size come from that table. The sample gives under 350,000 clones, around 88% of which show up once; roughly 5% is in the top ten. These data originate in a study of blood T cell repertoires in COVID-19. As for the study in general: Samples came from the United States, Italy and Spain, spanning acute and convalescent COVID-19. T cells, B-cell-depleted T cells, or PBMCs provided the cDNA or gDNA that served as material.

The CDR3 contains 13 residues. The V gene end was trimmed by 5 bases and the J gene end by 5 bases; junction bases not matched to a gene: 2. From germline, CDR1 is MNHNY and CDR2 SVGAGI (reference sequence). The sequence was collected from a man in his forties with acute or convalescent COVID-19. Material for sequencing was peripheral blood. The gene calls are TRBV6-6 and TRBJ1-5; the match to TRBD1 covers 8 bases. The CDR3 is CASSPQGDQPQHF. Written as DNA, the CDR3 is TGTGCCAGCAGTCCACAGGGGGATCAGCCCCAGCATTTT.